This T cell receptor beta chain was identified in a study of T cell responses to AZD1222 COVID-19 vaccine. Study in general: Investigators merged groups given second doses at roughly 4 or roughly 12 weeks. Regarding the study as a whole: Most donors were white British, females outnumbered males, and clonal diversity was possibly underestimated. Following two doses of AZD1222, Spike-specific TCR breadth and depth rose.

A remark on this clone: Antigen specificity is unknown.

Using immunoSEQ multiplex PCR, the repertoire was profiled, and TCRdb retains in-frame clones only, with some absent. The sample holds 170,000 or so clones; approximately 90% are singletons and the top ten take 2.5% to 3%. The sequencing used peripheral blood, collected on day 0 of AZD1222 vaccination. The TCR comes from an adult in good health.

CDR3 residues: CASSAGEGRNTIYF. The CDR3, as DNA: TGTGCCAGTAGTGCTGGGGAAGGACGCAACACCATATATTTT. This chain connects TRBV19 to TRBJ1-3, with unresolved D. The V gene lost 5 bases and the J gene lost 7 bases, with 15 bases spanning the gap. This CDR3 has 14 amino acids. Germline assignment: CDR1 LNHDA and CDR2 SQIVND (reference sequence).